This T cell receptor (beta chain) derives from a study of cytomegalovirus exposure and HLA in healthy donors. Findings of the study overall: In a later analysis, specific HLA alleles were associated with 15,000 to 20,000 TCR beta sequences at a 0.05 false discovery rate. Excluded were some V segments that proved indistinguishable, including TRBV6-2 and TRBV6-3.

With 60 Vbeta and 13 Jbeta primers, the PCR was carried out. Assay used: immunoSEQ multiplex PCR; TCRdb lists only in-frame clones, some missing. The sample gives about 210,000 clones, around 75% of which show up once; approximately 0.39% is in the top ten. Notes on this clone: Its antigen is currently unknown.

The germline gives CDR1 SGHDN, CDR2 FVKESK. V trimming: 1 base; J trimming: 4 bases; junction bases outside the gene matches: 8. CDR3 length: 16 amino acids. Every donor was a healthy person donating bone marrow. The receptor's source is a male donor in good health and CMV-seropositive. The V gene is TRBV14, the J gene TRBJ2-7, with TRBD2 matching over 9 bases. Sequencing was done on a sample of PBMCs. The CDR3 is CASSQVGGLAGYEQYF. The CDR3 region has the DNA TGTGCCAGCAGCCAAGTCGGCGGTCTAGCGGGGTACGAGCAGTACTTC.